These 22 T cell receptor beta chains originate from one sample sequenced in a study of T cell repertoires in cytomegalovirus infection. Their antigens remain unidentified. TCRdb re-derived calls from the reads in MiXCR, one entry per CDR3 protein. The table has some 920,000 distinct CDR3 sequences, about a third seen once. The input for sequencing was cultured CD8+ T cells from PBMCs, taken from culture after CMV antigen stimulation. The receptors were sampled from a human donor in good health (CMV status not recorded). Some clones in this sample may be carry-over from other donors' samples.

Ten or more counts support this clonotype. The chain combines TRBV12-3 or TRBV12-4 with TRBJ2-7; D gene ambiguous. Trimming cost V 2 bases and J 3 bases, with 8 bases left between them. The CDR3 has 13 residues. In nucleotides, the CDR3 is TGTGCCAGCAGTTTAACAGTTCTCTACGAGCAGTACTTC. It specifies CASSLTVLYEQYF.

The rearrangement links TRBV12-3 or TRBV12-4 to TRBJ2-7; maybe TRBD1 (6 bases). V shed 5 bases and J shed 0 bases, with 14 bases lying between them. This CDR3 is 15 amino acids long. The CDR3 protein is CASSPVDRSSYEQYF. For the CDR3, the DNA is TGTGCCAGCAGTCCTGTTGACAGGAGCTCCTACGAGCAGTACTTC.

This clonotype occurred many times. The genes are TRBV7-2 and TRBJ2-3, with D maybe TRBD2 (5 bases). The CDR3 totals 13 residues. Germline CDR1 is SGHTA and CDR2 is FQGNSA. The V end lost 6 bases, the J end lost 4 bases, and 11 bases lay between the germline ends. The CDR3 sequence: CASSIKAADTQYF. CDR3 nucleotide sequence: TGTGCCAGCAGTATTAAAGCGGCAGATACGCAGTATTTT. Variable domain in full (rest from reference TRBV7-2 and TRBJ2-3): GAGVSQSPSNKVTEKGKDVELRCDPISGHTALYWYRQSLGQGLEFLIYFQGNSAPDKSGLPSDRFSAERTGGSVSTLTIQRTQQEDSAVYLCASSIKAADTQYFGPGTRLTVL.

The V call is TRBV27, the J call TRBJ1-1; unclear D gene. In germline, CDR1 is MNHEY, CDR2 SMNVEV (reference sequence). The CDR3 totals 16 residues. Deletions cut 8 bases from V and 3 bases from J, with 22 bases between. The CDR3 loop reads CASGLQAPLKDTEAFF. In nucleotides, the CDR3 is TGTGCCAGCGGCCTCCAGGCCCCCCTTAAGGACACTGAAGCTTTCTTT.

The gene calls are TRBV7-9 and TRBJ2-2; D remains unclear. From germline, CDR1 is SEHNR and CDR2 FQNEAQ (reference sequence). V gave up 10 bases and J gave up 6 bases, with 6 bases separating them. The CDR3 totals 10 residues. The CDR3 is CAIWAGELFF. The CDR3 bases are TGTGCCATCTGGGCCGGGGAGCTGTTTTTT.

This clonotype was seen many times. The J gene is TRBJ2-1, the V gene TRBV7-8; 12 bases fit TRBD1. Germline V CDR1 and CDR2: SGHVS, FQNEAQ. The CDR3 loop spans 15 amino acids. After removal of 4 bases from V and 7 bases from J, the junction contained 5 bases not matched to a gene. The DNA for the CDR3 is TGTGCCAGCAGCTCGGGACAGGGGGCTAGTAATGAGCAGTTCTTC. Amino acids: CASSSGQGASNEQFF.

The sample holds a few counts of this clonotype. The chain employs TRBV7-9 and TRBJ1-4; 9 nucleotides match TRBD1. The J segment lost 6 bases and the V segment lost 5 bases, leaving 4 bases of the junction unmatched. This CDR3 has 14 residues. Germline V gives CDR1 SEHNR, CDR2 FQNEAQ (reference sequence). The CDR3 bases are TGTGCCAGCAGCGACCGGGACAGGGATGAAAAACTGTTTTTT. Its protein product is CASSDRDRDEKLFF.

This clonotype was detected only a few times. This chain connects TRBV7-9 to TRBJ2-3; D is possibly TRBD1 or TRBD2 (6 bases each). Germline V gene data show CDR1 as SEHNR and CDR2 as FQNEAQ (reference sequence). The V end was cut by 5 bases, the J end by 6 bases, with 15 bases between. The CDR3 covers 14 residues. Here the CDR3 DNA reads TGTGCCAGCAGCCCCGAGGGGGGTTCCGATACGCAGTATTTT. As protein: CASSPEGGSDTQYF.

The V gene is TRBV6-6, the J gene TRBJ2-3; D remains unclear. From germline, CDR1 is MNHNY and CDR2 SVGAGI (reference sequence). The CDR3 contains 15 residues. Trimming took 0 bases from V and 4 from J, leaving 11 bases between them. CDR3 DNA: TGTGCCAGCAGTTACTCGCTCCGGGCAGCAGATACGCAGTATTTT. This codes for CASSYSLRAADTQYF.

This clonotype showed up many times. V is TRBV7-6 and J is TRBJ2-2, with 7 bases identical to TRBD1. This CDR3 comprises 17 residues. Germline V gene data show CDR1 as SGHVS and CDR2 as FNYEAQ. With 4 bases clipped from V and 2 bases from J, the junction kept 10 bases outside the gene matches. The CDR3 sequence is CASSSYRGPSNTGELFF. The DNA of the CDR3 is TGTGCCAGCAGCTCCTACAGGGGCCCCTCAAACACCGGGGAGCTGTTTTTT. The whole variable domain, remainder taken from reference TRBV7-6 and TRBJ2-2, is GAGVSQSPRYKVTKRGQDVALRCDPISGHVSLYWYRQALGQGPEFLTYFNYEAQQDKSGLPNDRFSAERPEGSISTLTIQRTEQRDSAMYRCASSSYRGPSNTGELFFGEGSRLTVL.

The chain is built from TRBV23-1 and TRBJ2-1; D uncertain. TRBV23-1 is filed as an ORF, its function uncertain. The germline V and J ends were trimmed by 0 bases and 2 bases, with 11 bases remaining between them. This CDR3 region has 16 residues. The CDR3 bases are TGCGCCAGCAGTCAATCGCACTGGAGCGCCTACAATGAGCAGTTCTTC. Residues: CASSQSHWSAYNEQFF.

This clonotype came up a few times. This chain connects TRBV27 to TRBJ2-5; perhaps TRBD2 as D (7 bases). Germline lookup yields CDR1 MNHEY and CDR2 SMNVEV (reference sequence). Trimming took 6 bases from V and 4 from J, leaving 18 bases between them. The CDR3 consists of 15 residues. The CDR3 DNA reads as TGTGCCAGCAGGGGACACACAGGGAGGGTAGAGACCCAGTACTTC. Protein: CASRGHTGRVETQYF.

At least ten counts were recorded for this clonotype. The CDR3 DNA is TGTGCCACCTCGCCAGCGGGGGCCACAGATACGCAGTATTTT. Translation: CATSPAGATDTQYF. The chain joins TRBV10-3 to TRBJ2-3; TRBD2 matches 8 bases. The CDR3 consists of 14 residues. Germline CDR1 is ENHRY and CDR2 is SYGVKD. The J segment lost 2 bases and the V segment lost 10 bases, leaving 8 bases of the junction unmatched.

This clonotype has only a few counts. The chain recombines TRBV19 with TRBJ1-5; no definite D call. Germline V gene data show CDR1 as LNHDA and CDR2 as SQIVND (reference sequence). Trimming left V 1 base short and J 7 bases short, with 8 bases between. The CDR3 sequence is 13 residues long. The CDR3 protein is CASSIVDRQPQHF. The CDR3 DNA follows: TGTGCCAGTAGTATAGTAGACCGGCAGCCCCAGCATTTT.

This clonotype was counted between two and nine times. The chain employs TRBV6-1 and TRBJ2-5; the D gene is possibly TRBD1 (6 bases). V was clipped by 7 bases and J by 5 bases, with 14 bases between them. Germline values: CDR1 MNHNS, CDR2 SASEGT. CDR3 length equals 13 residues. The CDR3 protein is CASNTGPWETQYF. Here the CDR3 DNA reads TGTGCCAGCAACACAGGGCCATGGGAGACCCAGTACTTC.

Of note for this clonotype: One base away lies a much larger clone, so this may be a sequencing read error. The V and J genes are TRBV7-6 and TRBJ2-5; 7 bases line up with TRBD1. CDR3 length: 15 amino acids. Germline V lookup: CDR1 SGHVS, CDR2 FNYEAQ. Trimming removed 4 bases from V and 2 bases from J; junction bases left unmatched: 7. CDR3: CASSSQPGQQETQYF. The CDR3 DNA reads as TGTGCCAGCAGCTCCCAACCGGGACAGCAAGAGACCCAGTACTTC.

The chain links TRBV12-3 or TRBV12-4 to TRBJ1-1, with D possibly matching TRBD1 (6 bases). The CDR3 sequence is 17 residues long. V gave up 6 bases and J gave up 0 bases, with 20 bases separating them. CDR3 amino acids: CASSLFEERDMNTEAFF. The CDR3 DNA sequence: TGTGCCAGCAGCTTATTTGAGGAAAGGGACATGAACACTGAAGCTTTCTTT.

The genes are TRBV7-8 and TRBJ1-1; no firm D call. V lost 8 bases and J lost 0, with 10 bases in between. Looked up from germline, CDR1 is SGHVS and CDR2 is FQNEAQ. This CDR3 contains 13 residues. This CDR3 is CASVLRMNTEAFF. CDR3 coding DNA: TGTGCCAGCGTGCTTAGGATGAACACTGAAGCTTTCTTT. The complete variable domain, with remaining parts taken from reference TRBV7-8 and TRBJ1-1, reads GAGVSQSPRYKVAKRGQDVALRCDPISGHVSLFWYQQALGQGPEFLTYFQNEAQLDKSGLPSDRFFAERPEGSVSTLKIQRTQQEDSAVYLCASVLRMNTEAFFGQGTRLTVV.

The chain employs TRBV7-9 and TRBJ2-3; D not resolved. Looked up from germline, CDR1 is SEHNR and CDR2 is FQNEAQ (reference sequence). Trimming cost V 1 base and J 0 bases, with 14 bases left between them. The CDR3 runs 17 residues. The CDR3 bases are TGTGCCAGCAGCTTAGTTGCCGGAGTTCTTAGCACAGATACGCAGTATTTT. Protein product: CASSLVAGVLSTDTQYF. The full variable domain, its missing parts supplied by reference TRBV7-9 and TRBJ2-3, is DTGVSQNPRHKITKRGQNVTFRCDPISEHNRLYWYRQTLGQGPEFLTYFQNEAQLEKSRLLSDRFSAERPKGSFSTLEIQRTEQGDSAMYLCASSLVAGVLSTDTQYFGPGTRLTVL.

The chain carries TRBV28 and TRBJ2-3; D gene ambiguous. Trimming left V 5 bases short and J 5 bases short, with 14 bases between. The CDR3 is 14 residues long. CDR1 and CDR2 (germline): MDHEN, SYDVKM. The CDR3 sequence is CASSPDRKEDTQYF. CDR3 nucleotides: TGTGCCAGCAGTCCCGATAGAAAGGAAGATACGCAGTATTTT.

This clonotype has more than one count but fewer than ten. The CDR3 spells CASSRPSETAFF. In nucleotides, the CDR3 is TGTGCCAGCAGCCGACCCTCGGAAACAGCTTTCTTT. This chain joins TRBV14 and TRBJ1-1; D unclear. Germline assignment: CDR1 SGHDN and CDR2 FVKESK. V was clipped by 4 bases and J by 10 bases, with 13 bases between them. This CDR3 region has 12 residues. Filled out from reference TRBV14 and TRBJ1-1, the complete variable domain reads EAGVTQFPSHSVIEKGQTVTLRCDPISGHDNLYWYRRVMGKEIKFLLHFVKESKQDESGMPNNRFLAERTGGTYSTLKVQPAELEDSGVYFCASSRPSETAFFGQGTRLTVV.

This clonotype was picked up a small number of times. This chain links TRBV14 with TRBJ1-6, with TRBD1 matching 8 bases. Germline V lookup: CDR1 SGHDN, CDR2 FVKESK. The CDR3 spans 17 residues. V was pared by 3 bases and J by 6 bases, with 10 bases of the junction left unmatched. The CDR3 DNA reads as TGTGCCAGCAGCCATCGATTCACAACAGGGGGTAATTCACCCCTCCACTTT. This codes for CASSHRFTTGGNSPLHF.